The rows below give T cell receptor beta chains drawn from one sample of a study of cytomegalovirus exposure and HLA in healthy donors. Repertoires were generated with immunoSEQ multiplex PCR, while TCRdb's copy carries only in-frame clones and drops some. The top ten clones hold about 1.8% of a sample with some 190,000 clones, approximately 85% of them seen once. Specimen: PBMCs. The source is a man aged 18 to 30 in good health and CMV-seronegative. Each CDR3 is given with its conserved first and last residue. Each record gives: CDR3 protein, CDR3 DNA, D gene, J gene, V gene, clone size. A D gene is named only where the DNA matches it firmly. Clone size is shown for a subset of rows, as once, few, many or a class of expanded clone.

cdr3_aa: CASSLQGTGPTEQYF; cdr3_nt: TGCGCCAGCAGCCTACAGGGTACTGGACCGACAGAGCAGTACTTC; d_call: -; j_call: TRBJ2-7; v_call: TRBV5-1; clone_size: -
cdr3_aa: CASSTRTGSDQPQHF; cdr3_nt: TGTGCCAGCAGCACGCGGACAGGGAGCGATCAGCCCCAGCATTTT; d_call: TRBD1; j_call: TRBJ1-5; v_call: TRBV5-5; clone_size: -
cdr3_aa: CASSFGRLAGGRDTQYF; cdr3_nt: TGTGCCAGCAGCTTCGGGCGACTAGCGGGAGGCCGAGATACGCAGTATTTT; d_call: TRBD2; j_call: TRBJ2-3; v_call: TRBV5-6; clone_size: -
cdr3_aa: CASRIRGGAAEAFF; cdr3_nt: TGTGCCAGCAGAATCCGGGGGGGGGCGGCTGAAGCTTTCTTT; d_call: -; j_call: TRBJ1-1; v_call: TRBV5-6; clone_size: -
cdr3_aa: CAGSQAYQFEKLFF; cdr3_nt: TGCGCCGGCAGCCAAGCTTACCAGTTTGAAAAACTGTTTTTT; d_call: -; j_call: TRBJ1-4; v_call: TRBV4-1; clone_size: -
cdr3_aa: CASSPPGETQYF; cdr3_nt: TGTGCCAGCAGCCCTCCGGGAGAGACCCAGTACTTC; d_call: -; j_call: TRBJ2-5; v_call: TRBV7-9; clone_size: -
cdr3_aa: CASSLSKGTSASYEQYF; cdr3_nt: TGTGCCAGCAGCCTAAGCAAGGGGACTAGCGCCTCCTACGAGCAGTACTTC; d_call: TRBD2; j_call: TRBJ2-7; v_call: TRBV28; clone_size: -
cdr3_aa: CASSLGDSTTDTQYF; cdr3_nt: TGCGCCAGCAGCTTGGGGGACAGTACCACAGATACGCAGTATTTT; d_call: TRBD1; j_call: TRBJ2-3; v_call: TRBV5-1; clone_size: -
cdr3_aa: CASSSPGVTSGVSYEQYF; cdr3_nt: TGTGCCAGCAGCTCCCCTGGGGTAACTAGCGGGGTCTCCTACGAGCAGTACTTC; d_call: TRBD2; j_call: TRBJ2-7; v_call: TRBV7-2; clone_size: -
cdr3_aa: CASSGGGGSSYNEQFF; cdr3_nt: TGTGCCAGTAGTGGCGGGGGCGGGAGCTCCTACAATGAGCAGTTCTTC; d_call: -; j_call: TRBJ2-1; v_call: TRBV19; clone_size: medium-sized
cdr3_aa: CASSQDVLKYGYTF; cdr3_nt: TGCGCCAGCAGCCAAGATGTCCTAAAATATGGCTACACCTTC; d_call: -; j_call: TRBJ1-2; v_call: TRBV4-3; clone_size: few
cdr3_aa: CASSYSIPYSSSEQYF; cdr3_nt: TGTGCCAGCAGTTACTCGATACCCTACTCTTCCTCCGAGCAGTACTTC; d_call: -; j_call: TRBJ2-7; v_call: TRBV6-5; clone_size: -
cdr3_aa: CASSPRRAVDTEAFF; cdr3_nt: TGTGCCAGCAGTCCGCGCAGGGCCGTCGACACTGAAGCTTTCTTT; d_call: -; j_call: TRBJ1-1; v_call: TRBV2; clone_size: -
cdr3_aa: CASSQDWDKKWTQYF; cdr3_nt: TGCGCCAGCAGCCAAGATTGGGACAAAAAGTGGACCCAGTACTTC; d_call: -; j_call: TRBJ2-5; v_call: TRBV4-3; clone_size: few
cdr3_aa: CASRGTSGRAEQFF; cdr3_nt: TGTGCCAGTAGGGGGACTAGCGGGAGGGCCGAGCAGTTCTTC; d_call: TRBD2; j_call: TRBJ2-1; v_call: TRBV19; clone_size: -
cdr3_aa: CASSEALGGGGNEQFF; cdr3_nt: TGTGCCAGCAGTGAAGCGCTTGGAGGGGGCGGAAATGAGCAGTTCTTC; d_call: -; j_call: TRBJ2-1; v_call: TRBV6-1; clone_size: -
cdr3_aa: CASSRLAPTGELFF; cdr3_nt: TGTGCCAGCAGCCGACTAGCGCCCACCGGGGAGCTGTTTTTT; d_call: TRBD2; j_call: TRBJ2-2; v_call: TRBV14; clone_size: -
cdr3_aa: CASSLAGGASGYTF; cdr3_nt: TGTGCCAGCAGCCTAGCCGGAGGGGCTAGTGGCTACACCTTC; d_call: -; j_call: TRBJ1-2; v_call: TRBV7-2; clone_size: -
cdr3_aa: CASSLGDSFQETQYF; cdr3_nt: TGTGCCAGCAGCTTAGGCGACAGCTTCCAAGAGACCCAGTACTTC; d_call: -; j_call: TRBJ2-5; v_call: TRBV11-2; clone_size: once
cdr3_aa: CASSLGVTSISNEQFF; cdr3_nt: TGTGCCAGCAGCTTAGGGGTGACTAGCATCTCCAATGAGCAGTTCTTC; d_call: TRBD2; j_call: TRBJ2-1; v_call: TRBV11-2; clone_size: -
cdr3_aa: CASSGLTTNTGELFF; cdr3_nt: TGTGCCAGCAGCGGTCTCACAACGAACACCGGGGAGCTGTTTTTT; d_call: -; j_call: TRBJ2-2; v_call: TRBV11-2; clone_size: -
cdr3_aa: CASSPRTGWDTEAFF; cdr3_nt: TGTGCCAGCAGTCCGCGGACAGGGTGGGACACTGAAGCTTTCTTT; d_call: TRBD1; j_call: TRBJ1-1; v_call: TRBV27; clone_size: -
cdr3_aa: CASSRGRGREKLFF; cdr3_nt: TGTGCCAGCAGCCGAGGGAGGGGTCGGGAAAAACTGTTTTTT; d_call: -; j_call: TRBJ1-4; v_call: TRBV28; clone_size: -
cdr3_aa: CASSAGLVRNGEQYF; cdr3_nt: TGTGCCAGCAGCGCGGGGTTAGTGCGAAACGGGGAGCAGTACTTC; d_call: -; j_call: TRBJ2-7; v_call: TRBV5-4; clone_size: -
cdr3_aa: CASTVDRDGNEQYF; cdr3_nt: TGTGCCAGCACCGTGGACAGGGACGGAAACGAGCAGTACTTC; d_call: TRBD1; j_call: TRBJ2-7; v_call: TRBV9; clone_size: -
cdr3_aa: CASSLAWTQIQGGSDTGELFF; cdr3_nt: TGTGCCAGCAGCTTAGCTTGGACCCAGATACAGGGTGGATCTGACACCGGGGAGCTGTTTTTT; d_call: -; j_call: TRBJ2-2; v_call: TRBV7-2; clone_size: -
cdr3_aa: CASSKTGGGEKLFF; cdr3_nt: TGTGCCAGCAGCAAGACAGGGGGAGGTGAAAAACTGTTTTTT; d_call: TRBD1; j_call: TRBJ1-4; v_call: TRBV13; clone_size: once
cdr3_aa: CASSPFTYEQYF; cdr3_nt: TGTGCCAGCAGTCCCTTTACCTACGAGCAGTACTTC; d_call: -; j_call: TRBJ2-7; v_call: TRBV2; clone_size: -